The 29 T cell receptor beta chains listed next were all sequenced from one sample in a study of T cells in Graves' hyperthyroidism and ophthalmopathy. The CDR3 regions of TCR beta were amplified from RNA transcripts. RT-PCR in the first round (using the HTBI primer set) targeted the TCR CDR3. Using its own MiXCR run on the multiplex PCR reads, TCRdb lists one record per CDR3 protein. The table has around 620,000 distinct CDR3 sequences, over 12% seen once; the top ten hold 7.1%. The sample comprised blood. These receptors came from a woman aged 18-30 years with Graves' ophthalmopathy.

This rearrangement joins TRBV7-2 to TRBJ2-1; TRBD1 matches at 7 bases. This CDR3 spans 15 amino acids. The germline V gene encodes CDR1 SGHTA and CDR2 FQGNSA. The V segment lost 5 bases and the J segment 8 bases; nucleotides outside the gene matches: 12. The CDR3 here is CASSRDRAGFDEQFF. For the CDR3, the DNA is TGTGCCAGCAGCCGCGACAGGGCGGGTTTTGATGAGCAGTTCTTC.

This clonotype was seen at least ten times. The chain joins TRBV20-1 to TRBJ2-1, with D possibly being TRBD2 (6 bases). The V and J ends lost 3 bases and 6 bases respectively, with 12 bases between them. The CDR3 has 13 amino acids. CDR1 and CDR2 (germline): DFQATT, SNEGSKA (reference sequence). CDR3 in amino acids: CSASPGGANEQFF. Written as DNA, the CDR3 is TGCAGTGCTAGTCCCGGAGGGGCCAATGAGCAGTTCTTC.

The chain has TRBV6-4 and TRBJ2-1, with TRBD2 matching over 16 bases. V dropped 5 bases and J dropped 7; count of bases not matched to a gene: 11. Per the germline V gene, CDR1 is MRHNA and CDR2 is SNTAGT. This CDR3 is 18 amino acids long. The CDR3 reads CASSRPGTSGRAGNEQFF. CDR3 sequence (DNA): TGTGCCAGCAGTAGGCCCGGGACTAGCGGGAGGGCGGGGAATGAGCAGTTCTTC.

The rearrangement uses TRBV5-1 and TRBJ2-1, with D uncertain. Trimming pared 6 bases from V and 3 bases from J, leaving 16 bases between. CDR1 is SGHRS, CDR2 YFSETQ, per germline. This CDR3 comprises 15 residues. The CDR3, as DNA: TGCGCCAGCAAACCACGTCAGTCGGTCTACAATGAGCAGTTCTTC. Translated: CASKPRQSVYNEQFF.

A few counts support this clonotype. The V and J genes are TRBV7-8 and TRBJ1-6, with TRBD1 identical over 7 bases. The ends lost 5 bases at V and 4 bases at J; junction bases unmatched: 14. Germline assignment: CDR1 SGHVS and CDR2 FQNEAQ. The length of the CDR3 is 18 residues. The CDR3 sequence: CASSPRVMGQFYNSPLHF. In DNA, the CDR3 is TGTGCCAGCAGCCCCAGGGTCATGGGACAGTTTTATAATTCACCCCTCCACTTT.

The chain links TRBV28 to TRBJ2-7; D may be TRBD2 (7 bases). V was clipped by 5 bases and J by 6 bases, with 20 bases between them. This CDR3 has 15 residues. CDR1 and CDR2 (germline): MDHEN, SYDVKM. The CDR3 region is CASSPPGGRWGEQYF. The DNA of the CDR3 is TGTGCCAGCAGTCCCCCCGGGGGGCGGTGGGGCGAGCAGTACTTC.

This clonotype showed up just a few times. This chain joins TRBV6-2 or TRBV6-3 and TRBJ1-4, with D tentatively TRBD1 (5 bases). Trimming pared 0 bases from V and 8 bases from J, leaving 16 bases between. The CDR3 is made up of 16 amino acids. CDR1 and CDR2 (germline): MNHEY, SVGEGT. CDR3 DNA: TGTGCCAGCAGTTACTCGACGACAGTAAGGGAGGAAAAACTGTTTTTT. It yields the protein CASSYSTTVREEKLFF.

This clonotype was observed at least ten times. The rearrangement links TRBV28 to TRBJ2-7; 8 bases are shared with TRBD1. The CDR3 has 13 residues. The germline CDR1 and CDR2 sequences are MDHEN and SYDVKM. J was trimmed by 4 bases and V by 5 bases; bases with no gene match: 4. CDR3: CASSHRTGYEQYF. The DNA of the CDR3 is TGTGCCAGCAGTCACAGGACAGGGTACGAGCAGTACTTC.

This clonotype was detected many times. The genes are TRBV6-2 or TRBV6-3 and TRBJ2-7; TRBD2 matches at 10 bases. There are 17 residues in the CDR3. Germline CDR1 is MNHEY and CDR2 is SVGEGT. V dropped 2 bases and J dropped 0; count of bases not matched to a gene: 7. CDR3 bases: TGTGCCAGCAGTTACCGCCGACTAGCGGGTTTCTCCTACGAGCAGTACTTC. Translating it yields CASSYRRLAGFSYEQYF.

The chain links TRBV7-6 to TRBJ2-1, with a weak D call TRBD2 (6 bases). Looked up from germline, CDR1 is SGHVS and CDR2 is FNYEAQ. Trimming cost V 5 bases and J 9 bases, with 23 bases left between them. CDR3 length: 16 amino acids. This CDR3 reads CASSPKAGPTFSEQFF. The CDR3 DNA reads as TGTGCCAGCAGCCCCAAAGCGGGCCCCACCTTCAGTGAGCAGTTCTTC.

This clonotype was counted many times. The V call is TRBV20-1, the J call TRBJ2-1; D may be TRBD1 or TRBD2 (5 bases each). The germline V gene encodes CDR1 DFQATT and CDR2 SNEGSKA (reference sequence). The CDR3 sequence is 14 residues long. V gave up 6 bases and J gave up 9 bases, with 21 bases separating them. CDR3 in amino acids: CSATKGPEWGEQFF. The CDR3 coding sequence is TGCAGTGCCACAAAGGGACCCGAATGGGGTGAGCAGTTCTTC.

This clonotype was detected only a few times. V and J are TRBV11-2 and TRBJ1-3; TRBD1 matches 9 bases. This CDR3 region has 20 residues. V gave up 3 bases and J gave up 0 bases; unmatched junction bases: 15. Germline assignment: CDR1 SGHAT and CDR2 FQNNGV. The CDR3 here is CASSFFPQGDRARSGNTIYF. As DNA, the CDR3 is TGTGCCAGCAGCTTTTTCCCTCAGGGGGACAGGGCTCGCTCTGGAAACACCATATATTTT.

The chain carries TRBV24-1 and TRBJ1-1, with TRBD1 matching 10 bases. The V and J ends lost 4 bases and 0 bases, in that order; junction bases with no gene match: 10. The CDR3 has 18 amino acids. CDR1 KGHDR and CDR2 SFDVKD come from the germline V gene. The CDR3 protein is CATSETGQGRSVNTEAFF. CDR3 sequence (DNA): TGTGCCACCAGTGAAACGGGACAGGGGCGTTCTGTGAACACTGAAGCTTTCTTT.

This clonotype was found many times. This chain connects TRBV15 to TRBJ2-3; TRBD1 matches at 11 bases. The J segment lost 5 bases and the V segment lost 5 bases, leaving 12 bases of the junction unmatched. CDR1 LNHNV and CDR2 YYDKDF come from the germline V gene (reference sequence). CDR3 length: 17 amino acids. The CDR3 DNA sequence: TGTGCCACCAGCGGGACCCTGGACAGGGGGCGCCTAGATACGCAGTATTTT. Protein product: CATSGTLDRGRLDTQYF.

Many counts were recorded for this clonotype. V and J are TRBV7-2 and TRBJ2-7; TRBD2 is a possible D gene (5 bases). The V end lost 3 bases, the J end lost 2 bases, and 14 bases lay between the germline ends. The CDR3 has 15 amino acids. Germline CDR1 and CDR2: SGHTA and FQGNSA. The DNA of the CDR3 is TGTGCCAGCAGCTTCATCGTGGAAGCGGCCTACGAGCAGTACTTC. Translated: CASSFIVEAAYEQYF. The entire variable domain, with the rest obtained from reference TRBV7-2 and TRBJ2-7, is as follows: GAGVSQSPSNKVTEKGKDVELRCDPISGHTALYWYRQSLGQGLEFLIYFQGNSAPDKSGLPSDRFSAERTGGSVSTLTIQRTQQEDSAVYLCASSFIVEAAYEQYFGPGTRLTVT.

This clonotype was seen a few times. The chain joins TRBV11-2 to TRBJ2-3; no firm D call. From germline, CDR1 is SGHAT and CDR2 FQNNGV. Trimming took 0 bases from V and 4 from J, leaving 17 bases between them. The CDR3 is made up of 17 amino acids. CDR3 region: CASSLDLASRWSDTQYF. The CDR3 bases are TGTGCCAGCAGCTTAGATCTTGCCAGTAGGTGGTCAGATACGCAGTATTTT.

This clonotype was seen more than once but under ten times. The chain is built from TRBV19 and TRBJ2-5, with 8 bases lining up with TRBD1. Trimming took 4 bases from V and 6 from J; bases not matched to a gene: 10. Germline-derived CDR1 and CDR2 are LNHDA and SQIVND (reference sequence). The CDR3 is 15 residues long. CDR3: CASSTRSGGGQTQYF. The DNA of the CDR3 is TGTGCCAGTAGTACGAGGTCAGGGGGCGGACAGACCCAGTACTTC.

This clonotype has ten or more counts. This chain joins TRBV27 and TRBJ1-6; no definite D call. This CDR3 region has 16 residues. CDR1 is MNHEY and CDR2 is SMNVEV in the germline V gene (reference sequence). V lost 5 bases and J 9 bases, leaving 20 bases between the germline ends. CDR3 protein: CASSGRLPAFVSPLHF. CDR3 DNA: TGTGCCAGCAGTGGCCGACTGCCCGCGTTTGTTTCACCCCTCCACTTT.

The CDR3 region is CSVEYSGREQFF. DNA of the CDR3: TGCAGCGTTGAATATAGCGGGCGGGAGCAGTTCTTC. The V call is TRBV29-1, the J call TRBJ2-1; 7 bases are shared with TRBD2. In germline, CDR1 is SQVTM, CDR2 ANQGSEA. Unmatched junction bases numbered 5, after V lost 2 bases and J lost 10 bases. The length of the CDR3 is 12 residues.

The V and J genes are TRBV7-9 and TRBJ2-1, with TRBD2 matching over 13 bases. Germline V gene sequence: CDR1 SEHNR, CDR2 FQNEAQ (reference sequence). V shed 9 bases, J shed 10 bases, and the junction held 9 bases outside the gene matches. This CDR3 region has 14 residues. CDR3 protein: CASTGLAGAGEQFF. CDR3 in DNA: TGTGCCAGTACTGGACTAGCGGGAGCTGGGGAGCAGTTCTTC.

This clonotype was counted at least ten times. The chain joins TRBV27 to TRBJ2-3, with 7 bases matching TRBD1. The CDR3 is 15 residues long. Trimming at V came to 5 bases and at J to 4 bases, leaving 9 bases not matched to a gene. Germline CDR1 MNHEY, CDR2 SMNVEV (reference sequence). The CDR3 sequence: CASSLRGPNPDTQYF. In DNA form, the CDR3 reads TGTGCCAGCAGTCTGAGGGGGCCCAACCCAGATACGCAGTATTTT.

Ten or more counts support this clonotype. This chain links TRBV29-1 with TRBJ2-1, with D possibly TRBD2 on 5 matching bases. The V and J ends lost 2 bases and 8 bases respectively, with 7 bases between them. The CDR3 is 11 amino acids. From germline, CDR1 is SQVTM and CDR2 ANQGSEA. The DNA of the CDR3 is TGCAGCGTTGAAACGGGATATGAGCAGTTCTTC. The encoded protein is CSVETGYEQFF.

This clonotype was seen ten or more times. The J gene is TRBJ2-3, the V gene TRBV6-1; 8 bases fit TRBD2. This CDR3 is 15 amino acids long. Germline CDR1 reads MNHNS; CDR2 reads SASEGT. Trimming removed 5 bases from V and 0 bases from J; junction bases left unmatched: 4. The CDR3 loop reads CASSTSGSSTDTQYF. CDR3 in DNA: TGTGCCAGCAGTACTAGCGGTTCTAGCACAGATACGCAGTATTTT.

Ten or more counts support this clonotype. The V gene is TRBV6-1, the J gene TRBJ2-5; D gene uncertain. The CDR3 loop spans 13 amino acids. The V gene lost 0 bases and the J gene lost 5 bases, with 7 bases spanning the gap. Germline assignment: CDR1 MNHNS and CDR2 SASEGT. CDR3 sequence: CASSEASSETQYF. The CDR3 DNA follows: TGTGCCAGCAGTGAAGCAAGTTCCGAGACCCAGTACTTC.

This clonotype was recorded many times. The rearrangement uses TRBV7-8 and TRBJ2-5; D perhaps matches TRBD2 (6 bases). The CDR3 extends over 20 amino acids. Trimming shortened V by 4 bases and J by 0 bases, and 27 bases separated the two germline ends. The germline V gene encodes CDR1 SGHVS and CDR2 FQNEAQ. The CDR3 protein is CASSWMRGFRAERYQETQYF. CDR3 in DNA: TGTGCCAGCAGCTGGATGCGGGGTTTCAGAGCAGAACGCTACCAAGAGACCCAGTACTTC.

The genes are TRBV11-2 and TRBJ1-6; D ambiguous. CDR3 length equals 14 residues. Deletions cut 5 bases from V and 5 bases from J, with 10 bases between. Per germline, CDR1 SGHAT and CDR2 FQNNGV. The CDR3 region is CASSGRTDNSPLHF. DNA for the CDR3: TGTGCCAGCAGCGGAAGGACGGATAATTCACCCCTCCACTTT.

This chain links TRBV12-3 or TRBV12-4 with TRBJ2-2; D not certain. V was cut by 2 bases and J by 6 bases, with 7 bases left in between. The CDR3 is 13 amino acids. The CDR3 coding sequence is TGTGCCAGCAGTTTAATTTTGGCCGGGGAGCTGTTTTTT. Translating gives CASSLILAGELFF.

This clonotype was seen more than once but under ten times. The gene calls are TRBV19 and TRBJ2-1; D unclear. The CDR3 extends over 14 amino acids. The germline CDR1 and CDR2 sequences are LNHDA and SQIVND (reference sequence). The V and J ends lost 7 bases and 4 bases respectively, with 14 bases between them. CDR3 protein: CASTDGGLYNEQFF. DNA for the CDR3: TGTGCCAGTACCGATGGTGGCCTATACAATGAGCAGTTCTTC.

This clonotype was observed many times. The rearrangement uses TRBV6-2 or TRBV6-3 and TRBJ2-3; possibly TRBD1 for D (5 bases). The CDR3 totals 18 residues. The germline gives CDR1 MNHEY, CDR2 SVGEGT. The ends were cut back, 0 bases at V and 2 bases at J, with 18 bases in the middle. The DNA for the CDR3 is TGTGCCAGCAGTTACTCGAAGATGGGGCAGATGGTCACAGATACGCAGTATTTT. It is translated as CASSYSKMGQMVTDTQYF.